This TCR beta chain is from a study of Ad26.COV2.S vaccination and SARS-CoV-2 variants. Turning to the study itself: Trial arm assignment for the donor was COV1001 Ad26.COV2.S. Ad26.COV2.S given intramuscularly, once or twice 56 days apart. Study-level points and caveats: The authors reported substantial breadth in spike-specific CD8+ and CD4+ T cell responses after vaccination.

About this clone: Its antigen is currently unknown.

The treatment denotes: some 20 received Ad26.COV2.S at low or high dose, single or two shots; 5 received placebo; per-sample allocation not given. The investigators took samples on day 63 after the first vaccine or placebo injection. This Boston cohort included adults aged 18-55 years. The repertoire was sequenced with immunoSEQ multiplex PCR; TCRdb's copy has only in-frame clones and lacks some. The sample holds around 380,000 clones, about 85% seen once. Sequencing used peripheral blood, obtained in a trial of Ad26.COV2.S vaccine versus placebo. The TCR was taken from a person aged 18-60 years who received the Ad26.COV2.S COVID-19 vaccine or a placebo.

The CDR3 DNA is TGTGCCAGCAGCTTGGGAGTGGACACAGATACGCAGTATTTT. Translating gives CASSLGVDTDTQYF. This sequence joins TRBV5-4 and TRBJ2-3; D not resolved. In germline, CDR1 is SGHNT, CDR2 YYREEE (reference sequence). This CDR3 is built from 14 residues. The V end lost 0 bases, the J end lost 2 bases, and 7 bases lay between the germline ends.